A selection of T cell receptor beta chains follows, all from one sample in a study of identical twins. Via MiXCR, TCRdb re-called the 5' RACE reads, giving one row per CDR3 protein. The data hold under 450,000 distinct CDR3 sequences, with less than 20% observed a single time. Sequenced: naive T cells sorted from blood. The receptors here all came from a man aged 45-65 years in good health. The CDR3 runs from the conserved cysteine through the conserved F or W. The D gene is left open where the match is weak. Size values are once, few and many counts, or a class for expanded clones, and some rows have none.

CDR3 length: 16; D gene: TRBD2; V gene: TRBV12-3/TRBV12-4; J gene: TRBJ2-3; clone size: many; CDR3 DNA: TGTGCCAGCAGTTTGTATTTGCGGGGGGGTTCAGATACGCAGTATTTT; CDR3 protein: CASSLYLRGGSDTQYF
CDR3 length: 17; D gene: TRBD2; V gene: TRBV5-4; J gene: TRBJ2-5; clone size: many; CDR3 DNA: TGTGCCAGCAGCTTACGGACCGAACTAGCGTTCCAAGAGACCCAGTACTTC; CDR3 protein: CASSLRTELAFQETQYF
CDR3 length: 12; D gene: NA; V gene: TRBV29-1; J gene: TRBJ1-1; clone size: many; CDR3 DNA: TGCAGCGTTGAAGATCAGGGGCAACGAGCTTTCTTT; CDR3 protein: CSVEDQGQRAFF
CDR3 length: 15; D gene: TRBD2; V gene: TRBV24-1; J gene: TRBJ2-1; clone size: NA; CDR3 DNA: TGTGCCACCAGTGCTAGTAGCGGGTACCCAGGGGAGCAGTTCTTC; CDR3 protein: CATSASSGYPGEQFF
CDR3 length: 15; D gene: NA; V gene: TRBV5-5; J gene: TRBJ1-5; clone size: NA; CDR3 DNA: TGTGCCAGCAGCCTCCGGGACGGAAGCAATCAGCCCCAGCATTTT; CDR3 protein: CASSLRDGSNQPQHF
CDR3 length: 17; D gene: TRBD2; V gene: TRBV3-1; J gene: TRBJ2-7; clone size: many; CDR3 DNA: TGTGCCAGCAGCCAAGGACTAGCGGGAGATCTCTTCTACGAGCAGTACTTC; CDR3 protein: CASSQGLAGDLFYEQYF
CDR3 length: 16; D gene: TRBD2; V gene: TRBV10-3; J gene: TRBJ2-1; clone size: NA; CDR3 DNA: TGTGCCATCAGCGTGGGTAGCGGGGCTAGCTCCTACGAGCAGTTCTTC; CDR3 protein: CAISVGSGASSYEQFF
CDR3 length: 15; D gene: NA; V gene: TRBV6-2/TRBV6-3; J gene: TRBJ2-5; clone size: NA; CDR3 DNA: TGTGCCAGCAGTTTACGGAAGGGGGGCCGAGAGACCCAGTACTTC; CDR3 protein: CASSLRKGGRETQYF
CDR3 length: 13; D gene: NA; V gene: TRBV6-2/TRBV6-3; J gene: TRBJ2-2; clone size: few; CDR3 DNA: TGTGCCAGCAGGCCCCCGGGGGTCGGGGAGCTGTTTTTT; CDR3 protein: CASRPPGVGELFF
CDR3 length: 17; D gene: NA; V gene: TRBV15; J gene: TRBJ1-5; clone size: few; CDR3 DNA: TGTGCCACCAGCAGAGCTCAGGGAGGGCAGGGTGTTCAGCCCCAGCATTTT; CDR3 protein: CATSRAQGGQGVQPQHF